This TCR beta chain was sequenced in a study of blood T cells in healthy people across ages. Germline V gene lookup returns CDR1 KGHDR and CDR2 SFDVKD. This CDR3 region has 17 residues. A J-beta primer mix and a sample-barcoded 5' primer were used in a second PCR of roughly 6 to 11 cycles. TCRdb processed the 5' RACE reads anew with MiXCR; each CDR3 protein has one entry. The sample has hundreds of thousands of distinct CDR3 sequences, less than 25% seen once; the top ten hold 7.5% to 9%. These data also featured in a second study, about T cells of mothers and their children.

This TCR came from a boy younger than 18 in good health. The chain employs TRBV24-1 and TRBJ2-5; 12 bases agree with TRBD2. With the DNA end fitting TRBJ2-1 better, the J assignment may be wrong. Sequencing was carried out using blood. The CDR3 protein is CATSDLPSGRVSNEQFF. The CDR3 DNA is TGTGCCACCAGTGATTTGCCTAGCGGGAGGGTCTCCAATGAGCAGTTCTTC.